This T cell receptor beta chain was sequenced for a study of blood T cell repertoires in COVID-19. TCRdb's copy holds only in-frame clones and misses some; the assay was immunoSEQ multiplex PCR. This sample yields about 240,000 clones, of which approximately 83% are seen a single time; 3% to 4% belongs to the top ten. Enrolled through a virtual design, the participants were between 18 and 89 years of age and came from fewer than 30 US areas. Trimming removed 0 bases at V and 4 bases at J, with 13 bases between. The germline gives CDR1 SGHNT, CDR2 YYREEE (reference sequence). The CDR3 is 16 amino acids.

The TCR was taken from a woman aged 40 to 50 with acute COVID-19. V usage is TRBV5-4 and J usage is TRBJ2-2; perhaps TRBD2 as D (7 bases). Sequencing was done on a sample of PBMCs or T cells enriched from blood (not recorded which). The CDR3 DNA sequence: TGTGCCAGCAGCTTGGTGGATAGGGGGGGCACCGGGGAGCTGTTTTTT. This codes for CASSLVDRGGTGELFF.